This T cell receptor beta chain was sequenced during a study of blood T cell repertoires in COVID-19. Germline lookup yields CDR1 MDHEN and CDR2 SYDVKM. V shed 10 bases and J shed 5 bases, with 14 bases lying between them. CDR3 length: 12 residues. Self-reported history from a screening survey and questionnaire set each donor's cohort. Clones were read by immunoSEQ multiplex PCR, and TCRdb kept only the in-frame ones, dropping some. The table includes around 500,000 clones, about 85% detected once. The V call is TRBV28, the J call TRBJ1-2; D call uncertain. Sequencing was performed on PBMCs or T cells enriched from blood (not recorded which). The receptor was isolated from a woman aged 60 to 75 who had recovered from COVID-19. The DNA of the CDR3 is TGTGCCACCCTAACAGTGAGTTATGGCTACACCTTC. Protein sequence: CATLTVSYGYTF.